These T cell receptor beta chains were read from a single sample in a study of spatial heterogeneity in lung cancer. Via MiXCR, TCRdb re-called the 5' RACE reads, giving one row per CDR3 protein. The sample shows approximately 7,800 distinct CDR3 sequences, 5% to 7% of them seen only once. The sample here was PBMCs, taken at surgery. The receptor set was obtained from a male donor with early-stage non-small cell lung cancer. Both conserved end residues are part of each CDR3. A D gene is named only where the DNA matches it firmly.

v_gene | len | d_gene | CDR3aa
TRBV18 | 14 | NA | CASSPSALALRQFF
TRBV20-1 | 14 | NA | CSAREGRGPDTQYF
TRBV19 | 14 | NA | CASSRRSKDNEQFF
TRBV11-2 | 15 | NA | CASSPPGREGNEQFF
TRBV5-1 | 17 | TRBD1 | CASSLAGRGLGANVLTF
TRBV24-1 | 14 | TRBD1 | CATQQGALEETQYF
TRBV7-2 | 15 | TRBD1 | CASSGRGRVYNEQFF
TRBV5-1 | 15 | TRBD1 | CASSLAGTGWDEQYF
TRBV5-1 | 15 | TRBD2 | CASSLPRLAGNTQYF
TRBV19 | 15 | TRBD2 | CASSIAGGSYNEQFF
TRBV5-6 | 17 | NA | CASSLGGAPYSNQPQHF
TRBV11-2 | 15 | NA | CASSLEGTFVGGYTF
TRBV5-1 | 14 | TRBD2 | CASSEASGSGTQYF
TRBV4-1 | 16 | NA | CASSQGVQGVYNEQFF
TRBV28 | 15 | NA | CASSLATGSQETQYF
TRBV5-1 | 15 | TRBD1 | CASSPTGGWDTEAFF
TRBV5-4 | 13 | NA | CASSLEVTETQYF
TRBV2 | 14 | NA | CASSENDYAYEQYF
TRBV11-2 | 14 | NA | CASSRPGQTYEQYF
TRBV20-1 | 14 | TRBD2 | CSAPPAGALYEQYF
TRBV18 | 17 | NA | CASSPSFGQTPNTEAFF
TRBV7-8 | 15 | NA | CASSLARGIYNEQFF
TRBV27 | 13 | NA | CASRLGSNTEAFF
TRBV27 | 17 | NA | CASSLSWDPNSRETQYF
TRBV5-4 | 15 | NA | CASSQRLTGLETQYF
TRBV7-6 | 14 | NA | CASSQGATNEKLFF
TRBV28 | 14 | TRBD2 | CASWGAGGRNEQFF
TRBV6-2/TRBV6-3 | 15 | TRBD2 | CASSPQREFTYEQYF
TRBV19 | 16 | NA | CASSIMSGSNTGELFF
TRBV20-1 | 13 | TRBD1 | CSALRTGAYEQYF
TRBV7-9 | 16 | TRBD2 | CASSAFVKTSGPEQFF